This record covers a single TCR beta chain. Its antigen is not known. The CDR3 is made up of 14 amino acids. Germline V gene sequence: CDR1 MDHEN, CDR2 SYDVKM. V was clipped by 4 bases and J by 5 bases, with 11 bases between them. Each TCR beta library was made by quantitative 5'-RACE that incorporated molecular barcodes. In TCRdb, the 5' RACE reads were re-called with MiXCR into one record per CDR3 protein. The repertoire consists of some 840,000 distinct CDR3 sequences, with 12% occurring once and the leading ten covering roughly 0.51%. This record belongs to a study of CD8 T cells in ankylosing spondylitis. General study findings and limits: A motif in TCR beta, a set of about eight highly homologous variants, appeared characteristic of ankylosing spondylitis blood. The authors reported significant enrichment of disease-linked clones in matched ankylosing spondylitis synovial fluid. Disease-associated clonotypes exhibited CD8+ identity and were relatively infrequent in peripheral blood.

J is TRBJ2-2 and V is TRBV28; D uncertain. The sequence was obtained from a male donor with ankylosing spondylitis. The sample comprised blood, either unsorted or a sorted T cell fraction (not recorded which). As DNA, the CDR3 is TGTGCCAGCAGTTACAGATCTTTTACCGGGGAGCTGTTTTTT. Translated, it gives CASSYRSFTGELFF.